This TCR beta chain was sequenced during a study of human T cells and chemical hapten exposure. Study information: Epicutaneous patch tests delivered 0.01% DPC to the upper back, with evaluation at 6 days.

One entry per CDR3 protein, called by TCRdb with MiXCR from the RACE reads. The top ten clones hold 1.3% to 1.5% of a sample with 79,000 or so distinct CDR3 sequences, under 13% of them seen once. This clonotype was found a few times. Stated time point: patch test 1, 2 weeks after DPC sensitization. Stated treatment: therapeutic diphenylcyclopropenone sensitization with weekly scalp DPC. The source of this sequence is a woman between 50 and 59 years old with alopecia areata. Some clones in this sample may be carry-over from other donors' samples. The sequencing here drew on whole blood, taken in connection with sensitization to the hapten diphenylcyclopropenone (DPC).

CDR3 coding DNA: TGTGCCAGCAGCTCCCCGCGGGGCGGGAAAGAAAAACTGTTTTTT. Its protein product is CASSSPRGGKEKLFF. The V gene is TRBV4-2, the J gene TRBJ1-4, with TRBD1 as a possible D gene (5 bases). Germline CDR1 and CDR2: LGHNA and YNFKEQ. With 5 bases removed from V and 8 bases from J, the gap between germline ends came to 18 bases. The CDR3 totals 15 residues.